The rows below give T cell receptor beta chains drawn from one sample of a study of human T cells and chemical hapten exposure. TCRdb itself ran the RACE reads through MiXCR, one entry per CDR3 protein. The sample lists around 350,000 distinct CDR3 sequences, approximately 5% occurring once. The material was whole blood, obtained in connection with sensitization to the hapten diphenylcyclopropenone (DPC). The source of these receptors is a woman in her late teens or twenties with alopecia areata. Some clones in this sample may be carry-over from other donors' samples. Each CDR3 is given with its conserved first and last residue. D genes are given only for firm matches. Rows may omit the clone size; those that give it use once, few, many or a size class.

CDR3 protein | CDR3 DNA | CDR3 length | V gene | D gene | clone size | J gene
CASRFFRTGSRGYTF | TGTGCCAGCAGATTTTTCCGGACAGGAAGCCGGGGCTACACCTTC | 15 | TRBV28 | TRBD1 | few | TRBJ1-2
CASSQDTGQPQHF | TGTGCCAGCAGCCAAGATACGGGTCAGCCCCAGCATTTT | 13 | TRBV3-1 | NA | NA | TRBJ1-5
CASSPYGTGPYEQYF | TGTGCCAGCAGTCCCTACGGGACAGGGCCCTACGAGCAGTACTTC | 15 | TRBV6-6 | TRBD1 | many | TRBJ2-7
CASSPEGQQNQPQHF | TGTGCCAGCTCACCGGAAGGACAGCAAAATCAGCCCCAGCATTTT | 15 | TRBV18 | NA | NA | TRBJ1-5
CSAGNPTGPGNSPLHF | TGCAGTGCTGGAAACCCAACAGGTCCGGGTAATTCACCCCTCCACTTT | 16 | TRBV20-1 | NA | NA | TRBJ1-6
CASSRSAADTQYF | TGTGCCAGCAGCCGATCAGCCGCAGATACGCAGTATTTT | 13 | TRBV3-1 | NA | many | TRBJ2-3
CASSSRGNEQFF | TGTGCCAGCAGTTCTCGAGGGAATGAGCAGTTCTTC | 12 | TRBV6-2/TRBV6-3 | NA | few | TRBJ2-1
CASSQETGGGSPLHF | TGTGCCAGCAGCCAAGAGACAGGGGGAGGATCACCCCTCCACTTT | 15 | TRBV4-2 | TRBD1 | few | TRBJ1-6
CASIHRGLHYNEQFF | TGTGCCAGCATTCACAGGGGGCTCCACTACAATGAGCAGTTCTTC | 15 | TRBV6-2/TRBV6-3 | TRBD1 | few | TRBJ2-1
CASSLSGGTNNEQFF | TGTGCCAGCAGTTTATCGGGGGGCACAAACAATGAGCAGTTCTTC | 15 | TRBV27 | NA | few | TRBJ2-1
CASSPGLVLSDTQYF | TGTGCCAGCAGCCCGGGACTAGTCCTCTCAGATACGCAGTATTTT | 15 | TRBV11-2 | TRBD2 | few | TRBJ2-3
CSARVLGTGGRTAKNIQYF | TGCAGTGCTAGAGTTCTCGGGACAGGGGGCCGGACGGCCAAAAACATTCAGTACTTC | 19 | TRBV20-1 | TRBD1 | NA | TRBJ2-4
CASSQGGVGYEQYF | TGTGCCAGCAGTCAAGGGGGAGTGGGCTACGAGCAGTACTTC | 14 | TRBV6-5 | NA | NA | TRBJ2-7
CASSQTLPGMANEKLFF | TGTGCCAGCAGCCAAACTCTTCCAGGGATGGCTAATGAAAAACTGTTTTTT | 17 | TRBV5-4 | NA | many | TRBJ1-4
CATAATNEKLFF | TGTGCCACCGCGGCAACTAATGAAAAACTGTTTTTT | 12 | TRBV6-4 | NA | few | TRBJ1-4
CASRLQRSTDTQYF | TGTGCCAGCAGACTTCAGCGAAGCACAGATACGCAGTATTTT | 14 | TRBV28 | NA | many | TRBJ2-3
CASSFPGEVDLGTDTQYF | TGTGCCAGCAGTTTCCCCGGGGAGGTAGACTTGGGCACAGATACGCAGTATTTT | 18 | TRBV28 | NA | NA | TRBJ2-3
CASSEVDRYQPQHF | TGTGCCAGCAGTGAAGTCGACAGATATCAGCCCCAGCATTTT | 14 | TRBV6-1 | NA | NA | TRBJ1-5
CATTGSRTDTQYF | TGTGCCACCACCGGGTCTAGGACAGATACGCAGTATTTT | 13 | TRBV24-1 | NA | few | TRBJ2-3
CASTTPGQGYSGANVLTF | TGTGCCAGCACCACCCCGGGACAGGGCTACTCTGGGGCCAACGTCCTGACTTTC | 18 | TRBV5-6 | TRBD1 | many | TRBJ2-6
CASSGRSSTDTQYF | TGTGCCAGCAGCGGACGTTCTAGCACAGATACGCAGTATTTT | 14 | TRBV7-2 | NA | NA | TRBJ2-3
CASGLVLPRNEKLFF | TGTGCTAGTGGTTTGGTACTTCCCCGGAATGAAAAACTGTTTTTT | 15 | TRBV12-5 | NA | NA | TRBJ1-4
CASSLLGEPNNEQFF | TGTGCCAGCAGTTTATTGGGTGAACCGAACAATGAGCAGTTCTTC | 15 | TRBV28 | NA | many | TRBJ2-1
CAISEPGLGGRDTQYF | TGTGCCATCAGTGAGCCGGGACTAGGGGGCCGCGATACGCAGTATTTT | 16 | TRBV10-3 | NA | many | TRBJ2-3
CASSLAGGRDEKLFF | TGTGCCAGCAGTCTTGCAGGGGGCAGGGATGAAAAACTGTTTTTT | 15 | TRBV28 | TRBD1 | NA | TRBJ1-4
CSASPEIYNEQFF | TGCAGTGCTAGCCCAGAGATCTACAATGAGCAGTTCTTC | 13 | TRBV20-1 | NA | NA | TRBJ2-1
CASSQEAGLNTGELFF | TGTGCCAGCAGCCAAGAGGCAGGGCTGAACACCGGGGAGCTGTTTTTT | 16 | TRBV4-2 | NA | NA | TRBJ2-2
CASMATGANVLTF | TGTGCCAGCATGGCTACCGGGGCCAACGTCCTGACTTTC | 13 | TRBV6-6 | NA | NA | TRBJ2-6
CASSGDRGRDGYTF | TGTGCCAGCAGCGGAGACAGGGGGCGGGATGGCTACACCTTC | 14 | TRBV7-2 | TRBD1 | NA | TRBJ1-2
CAISDDGFSGEQYF | TGTGCCATCAGTGACGACGGATTTTCGGGGGAGCAGTACTTC | 14 | TRBV10-3 | NA | few | TRBJ2-7
CASSLMPTGVGNTQYF | TGTGCCAGCAGCCTCATGCCGACAGGGGTAGGAAATACGCAGTATTTT | 16 | TRBV3-1 | TRBD1 | few | TRBJ2-3
CASSPGQGGIYSGNTIYF | TGTGCCAGCAGCCCCGGACAGGGGGGGATCTACTCTGGAAACACCATATATTTT | 18 | TRBV3-1 | TRBD1 | few | TRBJ1-3
CASSYQSGGVEQFF | TGTGCCAGCAGTTACCAATCCGGGGGGGTTGAGCAGTTCTTC | 14 | TRBV6-2/TRBV6-3 | TRBD2 | many | TRBJ2-1
CASSFGLAGNTQYF | TGTGCCAGCAGCTTTGGACTAGCGGGGAATACGCAGTATTTT | 14 | TRBV7-9 | TRBD2 | NA | TRBJ2-3
CASRDLPTGDTQYF | TGTGCCAGCAGAGATTTACCGACGGGAGATACGCAGTATTTT | 14 | TRBV2 | NA | many | TRBJ2-3
CASSVLGTGAFF | TGTGCCAGCAGCGTATTAGGGACAGGGGCTTTCTTT | 12 | TRBV7-9 | TRBD1 | few | TRBJ1-1
CAAGQGTYNSPLHF | TGTGCCGCGGGACAGGGGACCTATAATTCACCCCTCCACTTT | 14 | TRBV10-3 | TRBD1 | NA | TRBJ1-6
CASSLSGDRTDTQYF | TGCGCCAGCAGCCTCTCCGGGGACCGCACAGATACGCAGTATTTT | 15 | TRBV4-3 | NA | NA | TRBJ2-3
CSARDLGSTDTQYF | TGCAGTGCTAGAGATCTCGGAAGCACAGATACGCAGTATTTT | 14 | TRBV20-1 | NA | many | TRBJ2-3
CASSMDPGRGLYNEQFF | TGTGCCAGTAGTATGGACCCCGGGCGGGGTCTCTACAATGAGCAGTTCTTC | 17 | TRBV19 | NA | NA | TRBJ2-1
CASNPRSGGAPDTQYF | TGTGCCAGCAATCCCAGGAGCGGGGGGGCACCAGATACGCAGTATTTT | 16 | TRBV6-5 | TRBD2 | NA | TRBJ2-3
CASHGDSNQPQHF | TGTGCCAGTCATGGGGATAGCAATCAGCCCCAGCATTTT | 13 | TRBV2 | NA | few | TRBJ1-5
CASSPDRANEQFF | TGTGCCAGCAGCCCTGACAGGGCCAATGAGCAGTTCTTC | 13 | TRBV12-3/TRBV12-4 | TRBD1 | NA | TRBJ2-1
CASSFEVNEQYF | TGTGCCAGCAGCTTTGAAGTAAACGAGCAGTACTTC | 12 | TRBV11-2 | NA | NA | TRBJ2-7
CSARKLAGRTDTQYF | TGCAGTGCCCGGAAACTAGCGGGCCGCACAGATACGCAGTATTTT | 15 | TRBV20-1 | TRBD2 | NA | TRBJ2-3
CASSFMGWDLDTQYF | TGTGCCAGCAGCTTCATGGGTTGGGATTTGGATACGCAGTATTTT | 15 | TRBV7-2 | NA | NA | TRBJ2-3
CASSYDRGQNQPQHF | TGTGCCAGCAGCTATGACAGGGGGCAAAATCAGCCCCAGCATTTT | 15 | TRBV6-1 | TRBD1 | few | TRBJ1-5
CASSARQDFQTQYF | TGTGCCAGCAGCGCCCGACAGGATTTCCAGACCCAGTACTTC | 14 | TRBV5-4 | NA | NA | TRBJ2-5
CAISGTGKVTDTQYF | TGTGCCATCAGCGGGACAGGGAAGGTCACAGATACGCAGTATTTT | 15 | TRBV10-3 | TRBD1 | NA | TRBJ2-3
CASTGGVRYEQYF | TGTGCCAGCACCGGAGGGGTTCGGTACGAGCAGTACTTC | 13 | TRBV3-1 | NA | NA | TRBJ2-7
CASSSRRQGETQYF | TGCGCCAGCAGCTCTCGACGCCAGGGAGAGACCCAGTACTTC | 14 | TRBV5-1 | NA | NA | TRBJ2-5
CASSYDPDQPQHF | TGTGCCAGCAGCTACGACCCGGACCAGCCCCAGCATTTT | 13 | TRBV5-5 | NA | many | TRBJ1-5
CASTRTGGSFYGYTF | TGTGCCAGCACCCGGACAGGGGGCTCTTTCTATGGCTACACCTTC | 15 | TRBV6-5 | TRBD1 | NA | TRBJ1-2